The present T cell receptor beta chain was sequenced within a study of blood T cell repertoires in COVID-19. TCRdb's table, derived via immunoSEQ multiplex PCR, lists solely in-frame clones and lacks some. The repertoire holds under 250,000 clones, with about 94% as singletons. The CDR3 runs to 12 residues. V lost 4 bases to trimming and J lost 6 bases, with 6 bases between them. CDR1 and CDR2 from the germline V gene are ENHRY and SYGVKD. V usage is TRBV10-3 and J usage is TRBJ2-2; D gene uncertain. What was sequenced was peripheral blood. The TCR originated in a man in his sixties with COVID-19, enrolled during active disease. The CDR3 nucleotides are TGTGCCATCAGTGTAGATGCCGGGGAGCTGTTTTTT. Residues: CAISVDAGELFF.